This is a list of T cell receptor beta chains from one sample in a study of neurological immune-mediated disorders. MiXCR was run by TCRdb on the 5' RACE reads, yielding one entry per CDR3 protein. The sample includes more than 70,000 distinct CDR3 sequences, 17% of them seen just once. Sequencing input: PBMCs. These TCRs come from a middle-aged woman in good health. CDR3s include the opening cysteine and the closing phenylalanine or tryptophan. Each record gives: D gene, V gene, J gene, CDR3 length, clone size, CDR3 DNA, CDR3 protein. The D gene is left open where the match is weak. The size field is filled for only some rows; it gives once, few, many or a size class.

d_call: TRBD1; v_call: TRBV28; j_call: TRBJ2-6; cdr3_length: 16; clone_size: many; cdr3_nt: TGTGCCAGCACAGGGGGCGAATGGACTGGGGCCAACGTCCTGACTTTC; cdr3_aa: CASTGGEWTGANVLTF
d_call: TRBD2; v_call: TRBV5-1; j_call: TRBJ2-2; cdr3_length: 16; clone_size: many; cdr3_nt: TGCGCCAGCAGCGGACTCGCGGGGGAGAACACCGGGGAGCTGTTTTTT; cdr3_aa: CASSGLAGENTGELFF
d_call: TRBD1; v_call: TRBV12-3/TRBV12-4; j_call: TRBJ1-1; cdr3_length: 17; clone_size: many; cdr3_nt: TGTGCCAGCAGTCAACCTCTATGGGACAGGGGTGACACTGAAGCTTTCTTT; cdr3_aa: CASSQPLWDRGDTEAFF
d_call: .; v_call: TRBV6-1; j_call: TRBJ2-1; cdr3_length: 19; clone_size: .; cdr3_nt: TGTGCCAGCAGTGAAAGCTTCGTCAGGGAAGGTAGTTTAAGGAATGAGCAGTTCTTC; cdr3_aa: CASSESFVREGSLRNEQFF
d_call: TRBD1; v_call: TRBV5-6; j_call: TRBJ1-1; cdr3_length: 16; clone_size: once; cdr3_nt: TGTGCCAGCAGCTTCGCAGGACAGGCGGGGAAAACTGAAGCTTTCTTT; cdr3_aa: CASSFAGQAGKTEAFF
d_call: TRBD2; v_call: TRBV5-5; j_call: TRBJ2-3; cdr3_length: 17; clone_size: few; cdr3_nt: TGTGCCAGCAGCCGGGGTAGCGGGGGGGTAAGCACAGATACGCAGTATTTT; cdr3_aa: CASSRGSGGVSTDTQYF
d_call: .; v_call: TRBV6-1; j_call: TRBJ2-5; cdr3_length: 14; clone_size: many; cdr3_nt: TGTGCCAGCAGAGCCGACCGTGATCAAGAGACCCAGTACTTC; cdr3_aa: CASRADRDQETQYF
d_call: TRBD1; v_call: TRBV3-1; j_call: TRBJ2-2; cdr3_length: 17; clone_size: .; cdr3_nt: TGTGCCAGCAGCCAACCCCTGACGGGACAGGGCACCGGGGAGCTGTTTTTT; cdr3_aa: CASSQPLTGQGTGELFF
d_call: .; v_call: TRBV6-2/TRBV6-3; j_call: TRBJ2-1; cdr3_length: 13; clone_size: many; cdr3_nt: TGTGCCAGCAGTTACTCAGATGGCAATGAGCAGTTCTTC; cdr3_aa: CASSYSDGNEQFF
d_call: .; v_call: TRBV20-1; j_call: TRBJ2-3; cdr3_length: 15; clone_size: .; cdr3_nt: TGCAGTGCTAGAGATGATATAGCGGGCACAGATACGCAGTATTTT; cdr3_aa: CSARDDIAGTDTQYF
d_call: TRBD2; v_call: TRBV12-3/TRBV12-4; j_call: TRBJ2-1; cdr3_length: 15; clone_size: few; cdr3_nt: TGTGCCAGCAGGGTCGTAGCGGGGGTATACAATGAGCAGTTCTTC; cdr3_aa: CASRVVAGVYNEQFF
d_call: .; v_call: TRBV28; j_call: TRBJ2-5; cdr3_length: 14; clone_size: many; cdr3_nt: TGTGCCAGCACGGGCCGTTTTAAGGGAGAGACCCAGTACTTC; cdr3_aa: CASTGRFKGETQYF
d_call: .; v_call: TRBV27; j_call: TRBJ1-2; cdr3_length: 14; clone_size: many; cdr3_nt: TGTGCCAGCAGTTTATCCGCGGTTAACTATGGCTACACCTTC; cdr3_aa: CASSLSAVNYGYTF
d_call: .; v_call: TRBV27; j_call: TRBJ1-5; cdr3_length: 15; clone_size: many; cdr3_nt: TGTGCCACCAGATCGGAAACAGGGAGCAATCAGCCCCAGCATTTT; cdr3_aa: CATRSETGSNQPQHF
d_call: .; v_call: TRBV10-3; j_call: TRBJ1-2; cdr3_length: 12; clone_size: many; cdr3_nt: TGTGCCATCAGTGAGTCTTCTGTTGGCTACACCTTC; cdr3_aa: CAISESSVGYTF
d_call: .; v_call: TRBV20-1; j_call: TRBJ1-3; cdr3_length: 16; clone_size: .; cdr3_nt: TGCAGTGCTAGAGATCACAGCAGGGGAAACGGAAACACCATATATTTT; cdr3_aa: CSARDHSRGNGNTIYF
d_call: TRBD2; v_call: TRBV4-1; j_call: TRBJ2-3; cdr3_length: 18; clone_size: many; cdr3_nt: TGCGCCAGCAGCCAACAACCCTCCCGCGGGGGGGCGGGTGATACGCAGTATTTT; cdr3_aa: CASSQQPSRGGAGDTQYF
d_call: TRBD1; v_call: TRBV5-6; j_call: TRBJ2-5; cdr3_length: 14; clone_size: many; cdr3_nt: TGTGCCAGCAGCGATGGGGACAGAGGAGAGACCCAGTACTTC; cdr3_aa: CASSDGDRGETQYF
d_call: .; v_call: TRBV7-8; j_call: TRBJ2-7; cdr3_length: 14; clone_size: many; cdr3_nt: TGTGCCAGCAGCGTACGGGACGGTGGCCGCGAGCAGTACTTC; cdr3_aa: CASSVRDGGREQYF